This T cell receptor (beta chain) was observed in a study of CD8+ T cells in alopecia areata. RNA was isolated and reverse transcribed to cDNA, the sequencing template. This table comes from immunoSEQ multiplex PCR, and its TCRdb copy is limited to in-frame clones, with some not included. The table lists about 200,000 clones, around three fifths of them singletons. Indicated treatment: oral pan-JAK inhibitor, 5-10 mg twice daily. Alopecia areata patients gave lesional scalp punch biopsies and peripheral blood samples. Study-wide findings and caveats: Scalp lesions, especially in alopecia totalis/universalis, had higher clonality than normal scalp.

This clone was found once. Its antigen is currently unknown. This sequence originates from a human donor with alopecia areata. The material was CD4+ T cells sorted from blood, obtained at week 24, from a patient treated with tofacitinib.

CDR3 bases: TGCAGCGTTGGGGGACAGTACACCGGGGAGCTGTTTTTT. It translates to CSVGGQYTGELFF. This rearrangement joins TRBV29-1 to TRBJ2-2, with TRBD1 matching 7 bases. The CDR3 runs to 13 residues. J lost 3 bases, V lost 4 bases, and 2 bases had no gene match. CDR1 and CDR2 (germline): SQVTM, ANQGSEA.